These 7 T cell receptor beta chains share one sample of origin, sequenced in a study of T cells in tumors after PD-1 blockade. Assay: immunoSEQ multiplex PCR; the TCRdb copy retains only in-frame clones and omits some. The table records 45,000 to 50,000 clones, around four fifths of them present only once. Sequences were derived from PBMCs, sampled before anti-PD-1 therapy. These receptors were collected from a human donor with advanced basal cell or squamous cell carcinoma (not recorded which).

The sample holds one count of this clone. The chain links TRBV27 to TRBJ1-3; 11 bases align to TRBD1. The CDR3 runs 18 residues. V lost 3 bases to trimming and J lost 12 bases; unmatched junction nucleotides: 19. The germline gives CDR1 MNHEY, CDR2 SMNVEV (reference sequence). DNA of the CDR3: TGTGCCAGCAGTTTGGGGATACCGCACCGGGGACAGGGGGATATCATATATTTT. It translates to CASSLGIPHRGQGDIIYF.

The chain employs TRBV5-4 and TRBJ1-3; 7 nucleotides line up with TRBD1. V dropped 8 bases and J dropped 2; count of bases not matched to a gene: 4. This CDR3 has 13 amino acids. CDR1 is SGHNT, CDR2 YYREEE, per germline (reference sequence). CDR3 region: CASIDRAGNTIYF. DNA for the CDR3: TGTGCCAGTATCGACAGGGCTGGAAACACCATATATTTT.

The V and J genes are TRBV6-6 and TRBJ1-4, with 7 bases lining up with TRBD1. This CDR3 has 16 amino acids. J gave up 6 bases and V 3 bases, and 10 bases lay outside the gene matches. The germline V gene has CDR1 MNHNY and CDR2 SVGAGI (reference sequence). For the CDR3, the DNA is TGTGCCAGCAGTTATTTTGGTGGTCAGGGGGATGAAAAACTGTTTTTT. Protein product: CASSYFGGQGDEKLFF.

This clone turned up a few times. The chain links TRBV21-1 to TRBJ1-5; TRBD1 was called by the table and not checked on the DNA. TRBV21-1 is a pseudogene segment. The CDR3 is 15 amino acids. Written as DNA, the CDR3 is TGTGCCAGCAGCGCCGGGACAGATCGGTATCAGCCCCAGCATTTT. It specifies CASSAGTDRYQPQHF.

This chain connects TRBV6-5 to TRBJ2-4; D perhaps matches TRBD1 (6 bases). The CDR3 is made up of 14 amino acids. V was shortened by 8 bases and J by 2 bases, with 13 bases between the two germline ends. Germline CDR1 reads MNHEY; CDR2 reads SVGAGI. The CDR3 sequence is CASGGLETKNIQYF. Here the CDR3 DNA reads TGTGCCAGCGGGGGCCTGGAAACCAAAAACATTCAGTACTTC.

The CDR3 nucleotides read TGTGCCAGCAGACCTCTTAGGGGGGAAGCTTTCTTT. Protein sequence: CASRPLRGEAFF. The chain employs TRBV12-3 or TRBV12-4 and TRBJ1-1; possible D gene TRBD1, 6 bases. The V and J ends lost 6 bases and 8 bases respectively, with 13 bases between them. This CDR3 is 12 amino acids long.

This clone was found a few times. This chain links TRBV3-1 (or the pseudogene TRBV3-2) with TRBJ1-2; D gene uncertain. The CDR3 extends over 19 amino acids. V was shortened by 3 bases and J by 3 bases, with 26 bases between the two germline ends. The V gene's germline CDR1 is LGHDT and CDR2 YNNKEL (reference sequence). The CDR3 DNA reads as TGTGCCAGCAGCCAGGGGATAGGCGAAATGACTATTCTTGACTATGGCTACACCTTC. Translating gives CASSQGIGEMTILDYGYTF.